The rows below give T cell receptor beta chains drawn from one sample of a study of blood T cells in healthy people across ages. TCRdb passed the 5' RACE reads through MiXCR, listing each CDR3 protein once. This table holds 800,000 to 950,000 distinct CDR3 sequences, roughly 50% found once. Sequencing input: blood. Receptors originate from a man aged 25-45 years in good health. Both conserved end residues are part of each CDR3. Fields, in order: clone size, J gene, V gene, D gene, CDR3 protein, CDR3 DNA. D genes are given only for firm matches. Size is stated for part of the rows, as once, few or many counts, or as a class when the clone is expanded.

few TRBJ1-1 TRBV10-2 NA CASSRPAQRTEAFF TGCGCCAGCAGTCGGCCAGCACAAAGGACTGAAGCTTTCTTT
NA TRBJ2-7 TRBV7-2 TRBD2 CASSQGLARSYEQYF TGTGCCAGCAGCCAGGGACTAGCGCGGTCCTACGAGCAGTACTTC
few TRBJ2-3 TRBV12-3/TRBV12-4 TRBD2 CASSRPSGGRTDTQYF TGTGCCAGCAGTCGGCCTAGCGGGGGACGCACAGATACGCAGTATTTT
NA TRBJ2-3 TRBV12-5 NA CASGSDTSTDTQYF TGTGCTAGTGGTTCCGACACTAGCACAGATACGCAGTATTTT
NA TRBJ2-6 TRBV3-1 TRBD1 CASSQRDRSLSGANVLTF TGTGCCAGCAGCCAAAGGGACAGAAGTCTCTCTGGGGCCAACGTCCTGACTTTC
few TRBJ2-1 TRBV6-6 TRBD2 CASSYSSVAGVYNEQFF TGTGCCAGCAGTTACTCTTCGGTTGCGGGGGTTTACAATGAGCAGTTCTTC
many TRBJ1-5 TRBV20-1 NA CSATRGLVNQPQHF TGCAGTGCTACAAGAGGGTTAGTGAATCAGCCCCAGCATTTT
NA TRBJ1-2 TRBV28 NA CASREMGGRVNYGYTF TGTGCCAGTCGTGAGATGGGGGGTAGGGTTAACTATGGCTACACCTTC
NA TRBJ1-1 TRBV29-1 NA CTCSGGMNTEAFF TGCACTTGTTCTGGGGGGATGAACACTGAAGCTTTCTTT
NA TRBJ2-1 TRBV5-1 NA CASSFNLQGPYNEQFF TGCGCCAGCAGCTTCAACCTACAGGGTCCCTACAATGAGCAGTTCTTC
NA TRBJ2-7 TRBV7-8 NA CASSFLTDTYEQYF TGTGCCAGCAGCTTTTTGACAGATACCTACGAGCAGTACTTC
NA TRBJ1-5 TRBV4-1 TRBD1 CANSPDGTGLSNQPQHF TGCGCCAACAGCCCTGATGGGACAGGGTTAAGCAATCAGCCCCAGCATTTT
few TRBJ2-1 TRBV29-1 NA CSVTGATSYNEQFF TGCAGCGTAACGGGGGCCACCTCCTACAATGAGCAGTTCTTC
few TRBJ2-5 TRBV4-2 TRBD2 CASSQGLIETQYF TGTGCCAGCAGCCAGGGACTAATAGAGACCCAGTACTTC
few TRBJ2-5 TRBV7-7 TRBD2 CASSQSSTRGGETQYF TGTGCTAGCAGCCAAAGCTCGACTAGGGGAGGGGAGACCCAGTACTTC
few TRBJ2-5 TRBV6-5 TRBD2 CASSYSSGEETQYF TGTGCCAGCAGTTACTCGAGCGGGGAAGAGACCCAGTACTTC
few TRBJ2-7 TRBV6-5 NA CASSYSTGELYF TGTGCCAGCAGTTACTCGACAGGCGAGTTGTACTTC